The present TCR beta chain was sequenced within a study of T cell repertoires in cytomegalovirus infection. Turning to the study itself: HLA-C-restricted CMV epitopes, recently identified, and well-studied HLA-B-restricted ones were used by the study. In public TCR beta signatures, there were indications of both CMV infection and matching HLA type. Study results and caveats: Totalled public TCR beta family frequency picked out people who carried CMV plus the relevant HLA. HLA-C-restricted CMV clonotypes gave the most frequent clonotype in two of eight donors.

J lost 6 bases, V lost 0 bases, and 9 bases had no gene match. This CDR3 comprises 17 residues. Looked up from germline, CDR1 is ENHRY and CDR2 is SYGVKD. MiXCR was run by TCRdb on the reads, yielding one entry per CDR3 protein. The sample lists roughly 920,000 distinct CDR3 sequences; approximately 31% were seen once. This clonotype was observed a handful of times. Its antigen is unidentified. The source material was cultured CD8+ T cells from PBMCs, sampled from culture after CMV antigen stimulation. The V call is TRBV10-3, the J call TRBJ2-2; 8 bases agree with TRBD1. The source of this sequence is a human donor in good health (CMV status not recorded). Some clones in this sample may be carry-over from other donors' samples. The chain's CDR3 is CAISESGWTGLAGELFF. In DNA form, the CDR3 reads TGTGCCATCAGTGAGTCCGGATGGACAGGGCTAGCCGGGGAGCTGTTTTTT.